This TCR beta chain was identified in a study of vaccination and CD4 T cells after COVID-19. As for the study in general: Collection of post-COVID samples occurred a median about 100 days after diagnosis, spanning a range of 35 to 161. Each control was exposed to a CEFX pool, an HIV-1 Nef pool, or no peptide at all.

The CDR3 is 13 residues long. Per germline, CDR1 MGHDK and CDR2 SYGVNS. Deletions cut 2 bases from V and 1 base from J, with 4 bases between. Concerning this clonotype: As yet, its antigen is unknown.

Cultured CD4+ T cell DNA underwent sequencing with the Oncomine TCR Beta short-read assay. TCRdb passed the PCR reads through MiXCR, listing each CDR3 protein once. The sample lists some 20,000 distinct CDR3 sequences; around 43% were seen once. Treatment here: approximately nine-day PBMC culture with coronavirus spike peptide pools or control peptides (ViraFEST assay). Each well held over 1.5 million PBMCs in IL-2 (about 10 IU/ml) medium with approximately 9.2 ug/ml peptide pools. This TCR derives from a human donor who received a COVID-19 vaccine. This material consisted of CD4+ T cells from blood, cultured in vitro, taken before SARS-CoV-2 vaccination. The chain uses TRBV25-1 and TRBJ2-3, with no clear D. CDR3 in DNA: TGTGCCAGCAGTGAAGGGGGCACAGATACGCAGTATTTT. Translating it yields CASSEGGTDTQYF.